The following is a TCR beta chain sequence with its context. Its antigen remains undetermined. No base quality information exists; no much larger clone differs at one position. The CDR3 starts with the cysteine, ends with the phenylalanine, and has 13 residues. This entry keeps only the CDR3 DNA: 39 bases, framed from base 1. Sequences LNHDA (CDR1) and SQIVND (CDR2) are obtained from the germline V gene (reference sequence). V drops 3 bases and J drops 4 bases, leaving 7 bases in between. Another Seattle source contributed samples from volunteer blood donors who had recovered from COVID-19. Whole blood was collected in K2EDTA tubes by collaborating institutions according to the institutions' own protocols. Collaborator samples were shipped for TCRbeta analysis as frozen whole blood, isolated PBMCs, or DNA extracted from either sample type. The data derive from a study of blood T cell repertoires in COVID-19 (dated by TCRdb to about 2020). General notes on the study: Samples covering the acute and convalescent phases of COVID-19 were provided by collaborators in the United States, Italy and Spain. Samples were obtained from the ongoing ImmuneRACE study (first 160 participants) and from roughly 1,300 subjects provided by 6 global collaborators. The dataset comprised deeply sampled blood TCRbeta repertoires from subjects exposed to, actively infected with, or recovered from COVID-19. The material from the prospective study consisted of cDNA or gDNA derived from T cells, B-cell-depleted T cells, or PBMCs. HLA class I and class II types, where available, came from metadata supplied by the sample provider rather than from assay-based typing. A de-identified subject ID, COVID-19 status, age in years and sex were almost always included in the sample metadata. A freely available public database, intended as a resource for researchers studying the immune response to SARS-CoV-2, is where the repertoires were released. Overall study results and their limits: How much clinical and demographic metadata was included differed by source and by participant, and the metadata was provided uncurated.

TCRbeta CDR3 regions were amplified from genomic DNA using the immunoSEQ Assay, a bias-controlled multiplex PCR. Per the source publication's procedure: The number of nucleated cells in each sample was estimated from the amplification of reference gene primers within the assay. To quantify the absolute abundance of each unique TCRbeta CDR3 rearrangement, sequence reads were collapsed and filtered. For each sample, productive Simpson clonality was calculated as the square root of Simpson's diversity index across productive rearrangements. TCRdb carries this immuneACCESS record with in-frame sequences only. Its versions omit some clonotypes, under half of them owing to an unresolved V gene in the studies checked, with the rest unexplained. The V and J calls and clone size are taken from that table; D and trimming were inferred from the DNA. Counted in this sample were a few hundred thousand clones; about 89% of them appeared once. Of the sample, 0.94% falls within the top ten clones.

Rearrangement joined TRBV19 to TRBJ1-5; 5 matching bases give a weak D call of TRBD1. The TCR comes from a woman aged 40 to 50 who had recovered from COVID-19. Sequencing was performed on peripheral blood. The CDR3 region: CASSIGANQPQHF. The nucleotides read TGTGCCAGTAGTATTGGGGCGAATCAGCCCCAGCATTTT.